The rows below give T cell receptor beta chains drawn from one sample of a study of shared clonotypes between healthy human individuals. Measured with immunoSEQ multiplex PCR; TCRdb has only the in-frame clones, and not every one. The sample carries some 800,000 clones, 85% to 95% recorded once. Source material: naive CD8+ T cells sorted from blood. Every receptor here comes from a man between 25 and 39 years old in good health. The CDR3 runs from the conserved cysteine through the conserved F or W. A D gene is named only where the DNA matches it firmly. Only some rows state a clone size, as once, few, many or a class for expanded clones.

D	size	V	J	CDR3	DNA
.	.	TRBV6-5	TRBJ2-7	CASSYRGLGYEQYF	TGTGCCAGCAGTTACAGGGGGTTAGGCTACGAGCAGTACTTC
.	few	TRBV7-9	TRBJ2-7	CATSRPGAIHEQYF	TGTGCCACCAGCAGGCCGGGAGCTATCCACGAGCAGTACTTC
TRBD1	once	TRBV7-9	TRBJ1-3	CASSLGGQGLGNTIYF	TGTGCCAGCAGCTTAGGGGGACAGGGACTCGGAAACACCATATATTTT
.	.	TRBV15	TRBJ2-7	CATSEEYEQYF	TGTGCCACCAGCGAGGAGTACGAGCAGTACTTC
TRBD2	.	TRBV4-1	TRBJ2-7	CASSHLGLAYEQYF	TGCGCCAGCAGCCACCTCGGACTAGCGTACGAGCAGTACTTC
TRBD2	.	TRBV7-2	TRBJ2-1	CASSYGLAVSYNEQFF	TGTGCCAGCAGCTACGGACTAGCGGTTTCCTACAATGAGCAGTTCTTC
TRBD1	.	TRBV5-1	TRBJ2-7	CASSLGQGAYEQYF	TGCGCCAGCAGTTTGGGACAGGGGGCCTACGAGCAGTACTTC
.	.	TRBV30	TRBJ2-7	CAWSLYFGSYEQYF	TGTGCCTGGAGTCTTTATTTTGGCTCCTACGAGCAGTACTTC
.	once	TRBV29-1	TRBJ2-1	CSVESPTYNEQFF	TGCAGCGTTGAATCCCCAACCTACAATGAGCAGTTCTTC
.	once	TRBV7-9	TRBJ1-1	CASSSHTEAFF	TGTGCCAGCAGCTCACATACTGAAGCTTTCTTT
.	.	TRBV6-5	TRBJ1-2	CASSYGGEGYTF	TGTGCCAGCAGTTACGGAGGGGAGGGCTACACCTTC
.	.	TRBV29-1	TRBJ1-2	CSVESRAGYTF	TGCAGCGTTGAGAGCAGGGCTGGCTACACCTTC
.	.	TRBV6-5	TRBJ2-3	CASSPKNTDTQYF	TGTGCCAGCAGCCCCAAGAACACAGATACGCAGTATTTT
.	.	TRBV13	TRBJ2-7	CASSSRDLSYEQYF	TGTGCCAGCAGCAGCCGGGACCTGAGCTACGAGCAGTACTTC
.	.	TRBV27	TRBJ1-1	CASSLLQGNTEAFF	TGTGCCAGCAGTTTATTGCAGGGGAACACTGAAGCTTTCTTT
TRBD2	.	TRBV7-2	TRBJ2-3	CASIALAGGSIDTQYF	TGTGCCAGCATCGCCCTAGCGGGAGGGAGTATAGATACGCAGTATTTT
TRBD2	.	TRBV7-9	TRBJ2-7	CASSLSRTSGSSYEQYF	TGTGCCAGCAGCCTATCCCGGACTAGCGGGAGCTCCTACGAGCAGTACTTC
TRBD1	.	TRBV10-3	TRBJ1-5	CAISGTGDNQPQHF	TGTGCCATCAGTGGGACAGGGGACAATCAGCCCCAGCATTTT
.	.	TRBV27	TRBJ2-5	CASSLLADQQETQYF	TGTGCCAGCAGTTTATTAGCCGATCAACAAGAGACCCAGTACTTC
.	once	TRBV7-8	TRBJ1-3	CASSLALGVGSSGNTIYF	TGTGCCAGCAGCTTGGCCCTCGGGGTAGGGTCCTCTGGAAACACCATATATTTT
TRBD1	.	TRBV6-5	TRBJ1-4	CASSFGQGYNEKLFF	TGTGCCAGTAGCTTCGGACAGGGGTATAATGAAAAACTGTTTTTT
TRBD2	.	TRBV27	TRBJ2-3	CASSSRTSGLPTQYF	TGTGCCAGCAGTTCTAGGACTAGCGGGCTCCCGACGCAGTATTTT
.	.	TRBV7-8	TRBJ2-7	CASSLGSGYEQYF	TGTGCCAGCAGCTTAGGTAGCGGATACGAGCAGTACTTC